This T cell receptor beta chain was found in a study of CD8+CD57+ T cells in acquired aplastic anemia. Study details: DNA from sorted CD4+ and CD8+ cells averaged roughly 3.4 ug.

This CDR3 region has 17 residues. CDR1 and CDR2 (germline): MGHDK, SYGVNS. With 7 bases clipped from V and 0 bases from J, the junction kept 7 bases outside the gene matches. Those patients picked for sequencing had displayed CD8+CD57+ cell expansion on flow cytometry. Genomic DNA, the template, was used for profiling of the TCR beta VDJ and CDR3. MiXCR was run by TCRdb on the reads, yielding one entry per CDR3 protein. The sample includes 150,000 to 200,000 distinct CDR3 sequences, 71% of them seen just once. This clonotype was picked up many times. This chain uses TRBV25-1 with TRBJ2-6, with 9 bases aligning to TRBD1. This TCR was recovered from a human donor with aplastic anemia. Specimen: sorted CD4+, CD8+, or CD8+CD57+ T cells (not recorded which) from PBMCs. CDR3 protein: CASTGQGKDSGANVLTF. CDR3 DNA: TGTGCCAGCACCGGACAGGGGAAGGACTCTGGGGCCAACGTCCTGACTTTC.